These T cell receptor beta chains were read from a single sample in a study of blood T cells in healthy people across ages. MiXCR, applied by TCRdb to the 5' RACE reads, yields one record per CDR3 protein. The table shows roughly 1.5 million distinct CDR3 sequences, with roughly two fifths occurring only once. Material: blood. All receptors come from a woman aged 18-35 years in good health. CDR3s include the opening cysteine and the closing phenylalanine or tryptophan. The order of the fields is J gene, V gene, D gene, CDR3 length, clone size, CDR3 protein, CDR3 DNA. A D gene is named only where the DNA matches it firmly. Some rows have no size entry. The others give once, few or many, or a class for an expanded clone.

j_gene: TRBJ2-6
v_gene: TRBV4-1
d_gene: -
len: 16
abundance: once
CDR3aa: CASSQGRRSGANVLTF
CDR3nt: TGCGCCAGCAGCCAAGGGCGCCGGTCTGGGGCCAACGTCCTGACTTTC

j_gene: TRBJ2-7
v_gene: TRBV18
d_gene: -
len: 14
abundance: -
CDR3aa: CASSPNRAPNEQYF
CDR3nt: TGTGCCAGCTCGCCAAACAGGGCCCCCAATGAGCAGTACTTC

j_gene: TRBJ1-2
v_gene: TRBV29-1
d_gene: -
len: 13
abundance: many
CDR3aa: CSVPQGFYYGYTF
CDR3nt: TGCAGCGTCCCACAGGGTTTCTACTATGGCTACACCTTC

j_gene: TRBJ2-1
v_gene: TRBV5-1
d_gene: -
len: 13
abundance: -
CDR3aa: CATAATPGVEQFF
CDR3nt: TGCGCCACCGCTGCTACGCCCGGGGTTGAGCAGTTCTTC

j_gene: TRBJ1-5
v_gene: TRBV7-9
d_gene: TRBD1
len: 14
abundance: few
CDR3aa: CASSPDRGSQPQHF
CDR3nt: TGTGCCAGCAGCCCCGACAGGGGCTCCCAGCCCCAGCATTTT

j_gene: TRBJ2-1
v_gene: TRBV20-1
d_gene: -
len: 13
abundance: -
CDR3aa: CSARDLGANEQFF
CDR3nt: TGCAGTGCTAGAGATCTAGGGGCCAATGAGCAGTTCTTC

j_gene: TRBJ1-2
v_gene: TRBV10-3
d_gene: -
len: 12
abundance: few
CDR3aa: CAISERWEYYTF
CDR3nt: TGTGCCATCAGTGAGCGTTGGGAATACTACACCTTC

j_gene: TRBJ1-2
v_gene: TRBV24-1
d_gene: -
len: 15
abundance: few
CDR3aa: CATSDSGTPLGGYTF
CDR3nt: TGTGCCACCAGTGATTCCGGGACACCGCTCGGGGGCTACACCTTC

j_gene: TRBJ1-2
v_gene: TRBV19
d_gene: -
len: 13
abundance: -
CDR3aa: CATTRGEFYGYTF
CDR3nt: TGTGCCACCACGAGGGGGGAATTCTATGGCTACACCTTC

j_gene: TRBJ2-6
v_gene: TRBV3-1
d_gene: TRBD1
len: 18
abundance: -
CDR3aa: CASSSGGTVLSGANVLTF
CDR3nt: TGTGCCAGCAGCTCTGGTGGGACAGTACTCTCTGGGGCCAACGTCCTGACTTTC

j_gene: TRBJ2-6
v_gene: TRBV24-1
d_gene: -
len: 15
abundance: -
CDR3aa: CATSPAPGGANVLTF
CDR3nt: TGTGCCACCAGTCCAGCCCCGGGCGGGGCCAACGTCCTGACTTTC

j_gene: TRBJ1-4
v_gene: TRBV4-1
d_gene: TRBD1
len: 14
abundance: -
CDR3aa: CASSQGQGVEKLFF
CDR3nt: TGCGCCAGCAGCCAGGGACAGGGGGTTGAAAAACTGTTTTTT

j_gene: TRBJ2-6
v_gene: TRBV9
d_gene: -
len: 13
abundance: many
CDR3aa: CASSVGGANVLTF
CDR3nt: TGTGCCAGCAGCGTAGGTGGGGCCAACGTCCTGACTTTC

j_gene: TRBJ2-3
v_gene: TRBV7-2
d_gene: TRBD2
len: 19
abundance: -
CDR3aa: CASSLTFTASGRDTDTQYF
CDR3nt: TGTGCCAGCAGCTTAACTTTTACGGCTAGCGGGAGGGACACAGATACGCAGTATTTT

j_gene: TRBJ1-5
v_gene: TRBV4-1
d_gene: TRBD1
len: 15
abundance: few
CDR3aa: CASSQPTGGDRAQHF
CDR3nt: TGCGCCAGCAGCCAACCGACAGGGGGGGACCGGGCCCAGCATTTT

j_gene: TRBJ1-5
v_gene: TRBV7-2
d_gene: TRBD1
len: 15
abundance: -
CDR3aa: CASSSPDRGLQPQHF
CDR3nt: TGTGCCAGCAGCTCCCCGGACAGGGGGCTTCAGCCCCAGCATTTT

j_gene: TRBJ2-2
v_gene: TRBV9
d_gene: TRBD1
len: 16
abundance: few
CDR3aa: CASSVGGQLRTGELFF
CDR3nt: TGTGCCAGCAGCGTAGGGGGACAGTTGAGGACCGGGGAGCTGTTTTTT